This T cell receptor (beta chain) was profiled in a study of shared T cell receptors in the human thymus. This CDR3 has 15 amino acids. Germline V gene sequence: CDR1 MDHEN, CDR2 SYDVKM. V gave up 3 bases and J gave up 4 bases, with 12 bases separating them. Sequenced by immunoSEQ multiplex PCR; TCRdb stores in-frame clones only, minus some. The sample contains more than 300,000 clones, 95% of which appear only once. The sequence was obtained from a human donor. The chain recombines TRBV28 with TRBJ1-4, with D perhaps TRBD1 (5 bases). Sequences were obtained from thymocytes. CDR3 DNA sequence: TGTGCCAGCAGTTTCGGGAGGAGGGGTAATGAAAAACTGTTTTTT. Protein product: CASSFGRRGNEKLFF.